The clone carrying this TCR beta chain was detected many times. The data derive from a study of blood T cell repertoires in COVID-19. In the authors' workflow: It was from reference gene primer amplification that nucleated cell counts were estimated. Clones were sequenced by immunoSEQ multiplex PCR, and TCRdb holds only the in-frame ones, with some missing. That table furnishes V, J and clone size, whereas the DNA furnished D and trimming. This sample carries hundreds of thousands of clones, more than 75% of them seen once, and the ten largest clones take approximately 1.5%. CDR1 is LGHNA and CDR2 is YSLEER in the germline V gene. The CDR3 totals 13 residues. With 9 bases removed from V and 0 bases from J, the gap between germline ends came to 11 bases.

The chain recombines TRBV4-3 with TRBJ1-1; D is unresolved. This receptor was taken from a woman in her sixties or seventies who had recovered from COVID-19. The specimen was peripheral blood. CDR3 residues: CASGYSMNTEAFF. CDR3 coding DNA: TGCGCCAGTGGTTACAGCATGAACACTGAAGCTTTCTTT.